A single sample gave rise to the 26 T cell receptor beta chains below, sequenced in a study of shared clonotypes between healthy human individuals. Repertoires were generated with immunoSEQ multiplex PCR, while TCRdb's copy carries only in-frame clones and drops some. The sample consists of around 1.6 million clones, approximately 98% of them appearing once. Material: naive CD4+ T cells sorted from blood. Subset: CD45RA+ positively selected. The receptors were sampled from a man aged 25 to 40 in good health.

This chain links TRBV7-9 with TRBJ2-1; D call uncertain. The germline CDR1 and CDR2 sequences are SEHNR and FQNEAQ (reference sequence). V dropped 5 bases and J dropped 5 bases, with 7 bases sitting between them. The CDR3 spans 12 residues. The CDR3 loop reads CASSPGHNEQFF. CDR3 nucleotide sequence: TGTGCCAGCAGCCCGGGTCACAATGAGCAGTTCTTC.

The genes are TRBV6-1 and TRBJ1-1; D possibly corresponds to TRBD1 (6 bases). V dropped 6 bases and J dropped 4 bases, with 15 bases sitting between them. CDR3 length: 14 amino acids. CDR1 and CDR2 (germline): MNHNS, SASEGT. CDR3 nucleotide sequence: TGTGCCAGCAGGAGGGGGGGATTGAGCACTGAAGCTTTCTTT. Its protein product is CASRRGGLSTEAFF.

This chain links TRBV6-1 with TRBJ1-1, with D perhaps TRBD1 (5 bases). Germline V gene data show CDR1 as MNHNS and CDR2 as SASEGT. This CDR3 is built from 15 residues. Trimming pared 3 bases from V and 0 bases from J, leaving 11 bases between. The CDR3 DNA reads as TGTGCCAGCAGTGATAGGCCGGGGCTGAACACTGAAGCTTTCTTT. As protein: CASSDRPGLNTEAFF.

Written as DNA, the CDR3 is TGTGCCAGCTCACCACTCTCAAGCAATCAGCCCCAGCATTTT. Translated: CASSPLSSNQPQHF. The chain has TRBV18 and TRBJ1-5, with unresolved D. CDR3 length equals 14 residues. Germline-derived CDR1 and CDR2 are KGHSH and LQKENI. V lost 1 base to trimming and J lost 1 base, with 5 bases between them.

J is TRBJ2-1 and V is TRBV11-2; weak D call: TRBD1 (6 bases). CDR1 and CDR2 (germline): SGHAT, FQNNGV. V shed 1 base and J shed 15 bases, with 16 bases lying between them. The CDR3 is made up of 13 amino acids. CDR3 sequence reads: CASSLVRGNDPFF. The CDR3 DNA is TGTGCCAGCAGCTTAGTAAGGGGGAATGACCCGTTCTTC.

The chain couples TRBV6-5 to TRBJ1-4, with D unresolved. The CDR3 consists of 15 residues. Per germline, CDR1 MNHEY and CDR2 SVGAGI. Trimming left V 0 bases short and J 7 bases short, with 12 bases between. CDR3 sequence: CASSYSRSGVEKLFF. In DNA form, the CDR3 reads TGTGCCAGCAGTTACTCGCGGAGTGGGGTTGAAAAACTGTTTTTT.

The chain is built from TRBV7-9 and TRBJ2-2; possible D gene TRBD2, 5 bases. The CDR3 contains 13 residues. CDR1 and CDR2 from the germline V gene are SEHNR and FQNEAQ (reference sequence). The V and J ends lost 11 bases and 4 bases respectively, with 14 bases between them. The CDR3 DNA reads as TGTGCCCACCGAGCGGCGGGCACCGGGGAGCTGTTTTTT. This codes for CAHRAAGTGELFF.

J is TRBJ2-2 and V is TRBV5-1; 8 positions match TRBD2. This CDR3 comprises 18 residues. Trimming took 1 base from V and 0 from J; bases not matched to a gene: 8. From germline, CDR1 is SGHRS and CDR2 YFSETQ. The CDR3 coding sequence is TGCGCCAGCAGCTTGCTCTCATTACTAGCGGCGAACACCGGGGAGCTGTTTTTT. Translation: CASSLLSLLAANTGELFF.

V usage is TRBV19 and J usage is TRBJ2-7; 7 bases are a match to TRBD1. The CDR3 spans 11 residues. Per germline, CDR1 LNHDA and CDR2 SQIVND (reference sequence). The V segment lost 5 bases and the J segment 10 bases; nucleotides outside the gene matches: 5. The DNA of the CDR3 is TGTGCCAGTAGTTTCGGACAGGCCCAGTACTTC. As protein: CASSFGQAQYF. The full variable domain, its missing parts supplied by reference TRBV19 and TRBJ2-7, is DGGITQSPKYLFRKEGQNVTLSCEQNLNHDAMYWYRQDPGQGLRLIYYSQIVNDFQKGDIAEGYSVSREKKESFPLTVTSAQKNPTAFYLCASSFGQAQYFGPGTRLTVT.

The chain is built from TRBV2 and TRBJ2-5; no definite D call. The germline V gene has CDR1 SNHLY and CDR2 FYNNEI. Deletions cut 3 bases from V and 7 bases from J, with 3 bases between. This CDR3 contains 10 residues. The CDR3 sequence: CASSDWTQYF. CDR3 sequence (DNA): TGTGCCAGCAGTGACTGGACCCAGTACTTC. Together with reference TRBV2 and TRBJ2-5, the CDR3 gives the full variable domain: EPEVTQTPSHQVTQMGQEVILRCVPISNHLYFYWYRQILGQKVEFLVSFYNNEISEKSEIFDDQFSVERPDGSNFTLKIRSTKLEDSAMYFCASSDWTQYFGPGTRLLVL.

Points on this clone: This sample also contains other DNA sequences that code for the same CDR3. The V call is TRBV4-1, the J call TRBJ1-5, with unresolved D. The germline gives CDR1 MGHRA, CDR2 YSYEKL. Trimming shortened V by 0 bases and J by 1 base, and 4 bases separated the two germline ends. The CDR3 length is 14 residues. The CDR3 region is CASSQDPSNQPQHF. The CDR3 DNA follows: TGCGCCAGCAGCCAAGACCCGAGCAATCAGCCCCAGCATTTT.

The CDR3 reads CASRYGTTVYEQYF. The CDR3 DNA reads TGCGCCAGCAGGTACGGGACTACCGTCTACGAGCAGTACTTC. The rearrangement joins TRBV5-1 to TRBJ2-7; 7 bases line up with TRBD2. Trimming removed 5 bases from V and 3 bases from J; junction bases left unmatched: 8. The CDR3 sequence is 14 residues long. CDR1 and CDR2 (germline): SGHRS, YFSETQ.

A single count supports this clone. The V call is TRBV14, the J call TRBJ2-7, with D hard to call. CDR3 length: 12 amino acids. V was cut by 2 bases and J by 4 bases, with 6 bases left in between. CDR1 SGHDN and CDR2 FVKESK come from the germline V gene. Here the CDR3 reads CASSQNPYEQYF. The DNA of the CDR3 is TGTGCCAGCAGCCAAAACCCGTACGAGCAGTACTTC.

On this clone: At the DNA level, this CDR3 is encoded by other sequences in the same sample as well. The genes are TRBV18 and TRBJ1-1; 7 bases map to TRBD1. V shed 3 bases and J 0 bases; nucleotides not matched to a gene: 4. The CDR3 extends over 15 amino acids. The germline V gene has CDR1 KGHSH and CDR2 LQKENI. The chain's CDR3 is CASSPPTGMNTEAFF. The CDR3 DNA reads TGTGCCAGCTCACCCCCGACAGGGATGAACACTGAAGCTTTCTTT.

This chain joins TRBV7-8 and TRBJ1-1, with a possible D match to TRBD1 (6 bases). The germline CDR1 and CDR2 sequences are SGHVS and FQNEAQ. V shed 1 base and J shed 1 base, with 16 bases lying between them. The CDR3 is made up of 17 amino acids. In DNA form, the CDR3 reads TGTGCCAGCAGCTTAGATTTCGGCAGGGGTCCGAACACTGAAGCTTTCTTT. It translates to CASSLDFGRGPNTEAFF.

The chain employs TRBV19 and TRBJ2-6, with D perhaps matching TRBD1 (6 bases). The V end lost 7 bases, the J end lost 2 bases, and 15 bases lay between the germline ends. This CDR3 is built from 16 residues. Germline V lookup: CDR1 LNHDA, CDR2 SQIVND (reference sequence). The CDR3 DNA follows: TGTGCCAGTAAGAGTGCAGGGGTCCCTGGGGCCAACGTCCTGACTTTC. Amino acid sequence: CASKSAGVPGANVLTF. Full variable domain (missing parts from reference TRBV19 and TRBJ2-6): DGGITQSPKYLFRKEGQNVTLSCEQNLNHDAMYWYRQDPGQGLRLIYYSQIVNDFQKGDIAEGYSVSREKKESFPLTVTSAQKNPTAFYLCASKSAGVPGANVLTFGAGSRLTVL.

The rearrangement joins TRBV9 to TRBJ1-1; D is uncertain. The V and J ends lost 3 bases and 0 bases respectively, with 9 bases between them. This CDR3 spans 14 amino acids. Germline loops: CDR1 SGDLS, CDR2 YYNGEE. Here the CDR3 DNA reads TGTGCCAGCAGCGACGGGTGGGTGAACACTGAAGCTTTCTTT. It codes for CASSDGWVNTEAFF.

This chain connects TRBV28 to TRBJ2-7; D perhaps matches TRBD2 (6 bases). Germline CDR1 MDHEN, CDR2 SYDVKM. Trimming stripped 4 bases from V and 7 bases from J, with 14 bases between. This CDR3 is built from 13 residues. In nucleotides, the CDR3 is TGTGCCAGCAGTTCCCGACTAGTAAGTGAGCAGTACTTC. Its protein product is CASSSRLVSEQYF. Full variable domain (remainder filled in from reference TRBV28 and TRBJ2-7): DVKVTQSSRYLVKRTGEKVFLECVQDMDHENMFWYRQDPGLGLRLIYFSYDVKMKEKGDIPEGYSVSREKKERFSLILESASTNQTSMYLCASSSRLVSEQYFGPGTRLTVT.

The chain joins TRBV9 to TRBJ1-1; maybe TRBD1 (6 bases). Germline CDR1 SGDLS, CDR2 YYNGEE. V lost 4 bases, J lost 10 bases, and 20 bases lay in between. The length of the CDR3 is 14 residues. CDR3 in amino acids: CASSTQGGGVGAFF. In DNA form, the CDR3 reads TGTGCCAGCAGCACCCAAGGAGGGGGTGTAGGAGCTTTCTTT.

This clone was seen a single time. The CDR3 loop reads CASSLAPTGPSSYEQYF. The CDR3 DNA reads TGTGCCAGCAGCTTAGCCCCGACAGGCCCGAGCTCCTACGAGCAGTACTTC. This sequence joins TRBV11-2 and TRBJ2-7; perhaps TRBD1 as D (6 bases). Trimming cost V 1 base and J 0 bases, with 16 bases left between them. The germline CDR1 and CDR2 sequences are SGHAT and FQNNGV. The length of the CDR3 is 17 residues.

This chain links TRBV6-5 with TRBJ2-1; TRBD1 aligns across 7 bases. The CDR3 spans 15 residues. Germline lookup yields CDR1 MNHEY and CDR2 SVGAGI. The V segment lost 5 bases and the J segment 4 bases; nucleotides outside the gene matches: 8. The CDR3 region has the DNA TGTGCCAGCAGTGCCGGGACAGCTCTATACAATGAGCAGTTCTTC. Translation: CASSAGTALYNEQFF.

The chain combines TRBV6-1 with TRBJ2-6; 9 bases align to TRBD1. CDR1 is MNHNS, CDR2 SASEGT, per germline. CDR3 length: 18 amino acids. V shed 8 bases and J 0 bases; nucleotides not matched to a gene: 11. The CDR3 coding sequence is TGTGCCAGCGGTAAAGGACAGGGGATTATCTCTGGGGCCAACGTCCTGACTTTC. Residues: CASGKGQGIISGANVLTF.

This clone is a singleton in its sample. The CDR3 nucleotides read TGTGCCAGCAGCCTTCGTTCCGGGACCTACGAGCAGTACTTC. Protein product: CASSLRSGTYEQYF. V gene TRBV7-9 combines with J gene TRBJ2-7, with D maybe TRBD2 (5 bases). Trimming cost V 5 bases and J 2 bases, with 13 bases left between them. The CDR3 extends over 14 amino acids. Germline V CDR1 and CDR2: SEHNR, FQNEAQ (reference sequence).

CDR3 DNA: TGTGCCAGCAGCTTAGAAAGGAGTTATGAGCAGTTCTTC. Translating gives CASSLERSYEQFF. The rearrangement links TRBV7-8 to TRBJ2-1, with D unclear. Trimming took 1 base from V and 8 from J, leaving 9 bases between them. The CDR3 sequence is 13 residues long. Germline V lookup: CDR1 SGHVS, CDR2 FQNEAQ.

The chain recombines TRBV10-3 with TRBJ2-1, with 12 bases fitting TRBD2. This CDR3 is built from 17 residues. Germline-derived CDR1 and CDR2 are ENHRY and SYGVKD. The junction had 4 bases not matched to a gene; V was cut back by 4 bases and J by 0 bases. The CDR3, as DNA: TGTGCCATCAGTGGACTAGCGGGAGAGAGCTCCTACAATGAGCAGTTCTTC. It codes for CAISGLAGESSYNEQFF.

The rearrangement joins TRBV2 to TRBJ2-5; D not resolved. The ends were cut back, 1 base at V and 1 base at J, with 7 bases in the middle. Germline loops: CDR1 SNHLY, CDR2 FYNNEI. This CDR3 region has 14 residues. The CDR3 bases are TGTGCCAGCAGTGAAGGTTGGGGCCAAGAGACCCAGTACTTC. Protein: CASSEGWGQETQYF.